This TCR beta chain was identified during a study of blood T cell repertoires in COVID-19. Study-wide context: Spain, Italy and the United States supplied samples that represented acute and convalescent COVID-19. In each case, the material was cDNA or gDNA derived from T cells, B-cell-depleted T cells, or PBMCs.

Original analysis: Amplifying reference gene primers gave estimates of nucleated cell counts. The data were produced by immunoSEQ multiplex PCR, yet TCRdb's version contains in-frame clones alone and is incomplete. The DNA was the basis for D and trimming; V, J and clone size are from that table. This sample has some 100,000 clones, with approximately 93% found just once. The CDR3 length is 18 residues. With V trimmed by 7 bases and J by 0 bases, 8 bases remained unmatched. Germline V gives CDR1 SNHLY, CDR2 FYNNEI. This TCR came from a middle-aged man with active COVID-19. The chain joins TRBV2 to TRBJ2-6, with 11 nucleotides matching TRBD1. Input material: peripheral blood. CDR3 coding DNA: TGTGCCAGCAAACCGCTTGGGACAGGGGGCTCTGGGGCCAACGTCCTGACTTTC. It yields the protein CASKPLGTGGSGANVLTF. The full variable domain, rest sourced from reference TRBV2 and TRBJ2-6, is EPEVTQTPSHQVTQMGQEVILRCVPISNHLYFYWYRQILGQKVEFLVSFYNNEISEKSEIFDDQFSVERPDGSNFTLKIRSTKLEDSAMYFCASKPLGTGGSGANVLTFGAGSRLTVL.